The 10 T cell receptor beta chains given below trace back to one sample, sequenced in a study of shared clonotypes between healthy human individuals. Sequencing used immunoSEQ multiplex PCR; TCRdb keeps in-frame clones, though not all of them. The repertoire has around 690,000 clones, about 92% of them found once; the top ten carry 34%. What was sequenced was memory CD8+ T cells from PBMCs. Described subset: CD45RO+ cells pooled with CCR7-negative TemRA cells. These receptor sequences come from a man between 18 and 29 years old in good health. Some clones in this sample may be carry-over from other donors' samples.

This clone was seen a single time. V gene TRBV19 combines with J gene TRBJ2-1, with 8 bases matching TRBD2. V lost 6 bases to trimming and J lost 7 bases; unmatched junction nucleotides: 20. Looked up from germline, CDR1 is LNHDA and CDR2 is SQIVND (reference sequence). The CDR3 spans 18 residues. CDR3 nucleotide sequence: TGTGCCAGTAGGTATAGAGCGGGAGTTTCCTTCGACGGGAATGAGCAGTTCTTC. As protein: CASRYRAGVSFDGNEQFF.

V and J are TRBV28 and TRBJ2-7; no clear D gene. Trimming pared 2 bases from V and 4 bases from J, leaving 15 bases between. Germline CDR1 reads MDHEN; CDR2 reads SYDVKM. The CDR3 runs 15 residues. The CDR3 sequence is CASSLVASRAYEQYF. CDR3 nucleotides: TGTGCCAGCAGTTTAGTTGCTAGTCGGGCATACGAGCAGTACTTC.

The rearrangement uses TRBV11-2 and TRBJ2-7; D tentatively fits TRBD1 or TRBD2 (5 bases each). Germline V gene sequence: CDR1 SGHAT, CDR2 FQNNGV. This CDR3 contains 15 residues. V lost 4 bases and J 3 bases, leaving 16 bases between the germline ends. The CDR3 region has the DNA TGTGCCAGCAGCTCTGGACGGGACCTATACTACGAGCAGTACTTC. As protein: CASSSGRDLYYEQYF.

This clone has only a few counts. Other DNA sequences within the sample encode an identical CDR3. CDR3 region: CASSGSSYNEQFF. Here the CDR3 DNA reads TGTGCCAGCAGCGGTAGTTCCTACAATGAGCAGTTCTTC. The chain employs TRBV9 and TRBJ2-1; unclear D gene. The CDR3 has 13 residues. Germline V CDR1 and CDR2: SGDLS, YYNGEE. The V end lost 3 bases, the J end lost 1 base, and 5 bases lay between the germline ends.

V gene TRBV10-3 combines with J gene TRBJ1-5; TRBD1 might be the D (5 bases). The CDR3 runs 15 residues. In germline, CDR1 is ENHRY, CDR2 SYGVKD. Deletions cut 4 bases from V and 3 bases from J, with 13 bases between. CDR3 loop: CAISGKGLDNQPQHF. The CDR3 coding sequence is TGTGCCATCAGTGGCAAGGGGTTGGACAATCAGCCCCAGCATTTT.

The CDR3 loop reads CASSERQSVALETQYF. CDR3 bases: TGCGCCAGCAGCGAAAGACAGAGTGTCGCTCTAGAGACCCAGTACTTC. The V call is TRBV4-1, the J call TRBJ2-5, with TRBD1 as a possible D gene (5 bases). Between the trimmed V and J ends, which lost 5 bases and 4 bases, there was a span of 20 bases. The CDR3 covers 16 residues. Germline-derived CDR1 and CDR2 are MGHRA and YSYEKL.

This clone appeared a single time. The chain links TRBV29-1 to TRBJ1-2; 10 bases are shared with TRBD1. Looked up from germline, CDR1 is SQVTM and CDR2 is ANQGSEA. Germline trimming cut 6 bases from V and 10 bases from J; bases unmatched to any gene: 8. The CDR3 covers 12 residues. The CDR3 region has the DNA TGCAGCGTCTACACCGGGACAGGGGACTACACCTTC. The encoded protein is CSVYTGTGDYTF.

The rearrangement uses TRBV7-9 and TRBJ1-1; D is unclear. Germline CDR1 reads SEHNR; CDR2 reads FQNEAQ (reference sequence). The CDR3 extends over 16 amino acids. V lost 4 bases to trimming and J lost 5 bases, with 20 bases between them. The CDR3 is CASSSQPYTRTTEAFF. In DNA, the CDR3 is TGTGCCAGCAGCTCCCAACCTTACACCAGAACGACTGAAGCTTTCTTT.

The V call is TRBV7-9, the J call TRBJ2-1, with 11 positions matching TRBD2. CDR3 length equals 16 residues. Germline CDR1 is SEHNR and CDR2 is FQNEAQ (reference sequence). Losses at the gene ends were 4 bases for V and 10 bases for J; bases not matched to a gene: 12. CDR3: CASSWTVSGRASEQFF. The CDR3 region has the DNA TGTGCCAGCAGCTGGACCGTTAGCGGGAGGGCTTCGGAGCAGTTCTTC.

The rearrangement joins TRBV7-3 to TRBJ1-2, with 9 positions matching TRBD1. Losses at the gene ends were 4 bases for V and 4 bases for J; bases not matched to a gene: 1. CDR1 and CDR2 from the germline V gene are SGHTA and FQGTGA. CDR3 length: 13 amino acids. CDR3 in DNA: TGTGCCAGCAGCTCGACAGGGGGCTATGGCTACACCTTC. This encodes CASSSTGGYGYTF.